Presented here are 26 T cell receptor beta chains from one specimen sequenced in a study of T cell changes during pregnancy in multiple sclerosis. Clones were read by immunoSEQ multiplex PCR, and TCRdb kept only the in-frame ones, dropping some. The sample holds around 96,000 clones, roughly 94% seen once. The starting material was peripheral blood, obtained after pregnancy. All receptors come from a female donor in good health, enrolled as a control in a pregnancy study.

V is TRBV11-2 and J is TRBJ2-5, with TRBD1 as a possible D gene (6 bases). Germline V lookup: CDR1 SGHAT, CDR2 FQNNGV. V was clipped by 1 base and J by 4 bases, with 7 bases between them. CDR3 size: 13 residues. For the CDR3, the DNA is TGTGCCAGCAGCTTAGCAGGGGTAGAGACCCAGTACTTC. It is translated as CASSLAGVETQYF. The whole variable domain, remainder taken from reference TRBV11-2 and TRBJ2-5, is EAGVAQSPRYKIIEKRQSVAFWCNPISGHATLYWYQQILGQGPKLLIQFQNNGVVDDSQLPKDRFSAERLKGVDSTLKIQPAKLEDSAVYLCASSLAGVETQYFGPGTRLLVL.

The chain employs TRBV5-1 and TRBJ2-1; no definite D call. Germline CDR1 is SGHRS and CDR2 is YFSETQ. CDR3 length: 15 residues. Trimming shortened V by 3 bases and J by 0 bases, and 10 bases separated the two germline ends. CDR3 sequence: CASSSQSSSYNEQFF. The CDR3 DNA follows: TGCGCCAGCAGCTCCCAATCCAGCTCCTACAATGAGCAGTTCTTC.

The V call is TRBV30, the J call TRBJ2-7; D may be TRBD2 (6 bases). CDR1 is GTSNPN, CDR2 SVGIG, per germline (reference sequence). The V end lost 4 bases, the J end lost 2 bases, and 9 bases lay between the germline ends. The length of the CDR3 is 12 residues. The CDR3 coding sequence is TGTGCCTGGATGGGCGGGACCTACGAGCAGTACTTC. Its translation is CAWMGGTYEQYF.

V and J are TRBV6-1 and TRBJ1-2; the D gene is possibly TRBD1 (5 bases). The germline V gene has CDR1 MNHNS and CDR2 SASEGT. This CDR3 has 13 residues. Trimming took 4 bases from V and 2 from J, leaving 8 bases between them. The CDR3: CASSVGANYGYTF. Here the CDR3 DNA reads TGTGCCAGCAGTGTTGGGGCGAACTATGGCTACACCTTC.

CDR3 sequence (DNA): TGCGCCAGCAGCTTGAGGCAGGGGGAGGAGACCCAGTACTTC. It codes for CASSLRQGEETQYF. The chain combines TRBV5-1 with TRBJ2-5; 7 positions match TRBD1. Germline assignment: CDR1 SGHRS and CDR2 YFSETQ. V was pared by 1 base and J by 5 bases, with 5 bases of the junction left unmatched. The CDR3 is 14 amino acids.

The chain couples TRBV7-8 to TRBJ2-1, with TRBD2 matching over 15 bases. V trimming: 5 bases; J trimming: 0 bases; junction bases outside the gene matches: 5. The germline CDR1 and CDR2 sequences are SGHVS and FQNEAQ. The length of the CDR3 is 18 residues. The DNA of the CDR3 is TGTGCCAGCAGCCTGGGACTAGCGGGAGGTGTCTCCTACAATGAGCAGTTCTTC. It specifies CASSLGLAGGVSYNEQFF.

The J gene is TRBJ2-7, the V gene TRBV28, with D perhaps TRBD2 (6 bases). The CDR3 spans 14 residues. Trimming removed 2 bases from V and 2 bases from J, with 10 bases in between. Germline CDR1 MDHEN, CDR2 SYDVKM. The CDR3 spells CASSLGSGAYEQYF. In nucleotides, the CDR3 is TGTGCCAGCAGTTTAGGTAGCGGAGCCTACGAGCAGTACTTC. The variable domain in full, with the rest retrieved from reference TRBV28 and TRBJ2-7, is DVKVTQSSRYLVKRTGEKVFLECVQDMDHENMFWYRQDPGLGLRLIYFSYDVKMKEKGDIPEGYSVSREKKERFSLILESASTNQTSMYLCASSLGSGAYEQYFGPGTRLTVT.

The V and J genes are TRBV6-1 and TRBJ2-7; the D is unclear. CDR3 length: 12 amino acids. Germline V lookup: CDR1 MNHNS, CDR2 SASEGT. Trimming removed 4 bases at V and 3 bases at J, with 7 bases between. The CDR3 loop is CASSGYSYEQYF. DNA for the CDR3: TGTGCCAGCAGTGGATACAGCTACGAGCAGTACTTC.

The chain joins TRBV27 to TRBJ2-1, with 7 nucleotides matching TRBD1. Losses at the gene ends were 4 bases for V and 4 bases for J; bases not matched to a gene: 13. This CDR3 is built from 17 residues. The germline V gene has CDR1 MNHEY and CDR2 SMNVEV (reference sequence). CDR3 DNA sequence: TGTGCCAGCAGTTCTAAGGTGGGGGACAGTCGTTACAATGAGCAGTTCTTC. Amino acids: CASSSKVGDSRYNEQFF.

The rearrangement joins TRBV5-1 to TRBJ2-2, with 7 bases matching TRBD2. From germline, CDR1 is SGHRS and CDR2 YFSETQ. The CDR3 covers 15 residues. V shed 1 base and J 1 base; nucleotides not matched to a gene: 1. The CDR3 is CASSLPSGNTGELFF. For the CDR3, the DNA is TGCGCCAGCAGCTTGCCTAGCGGGAACACCGGGGAGCTGTTTTTT.

This clone was observed once. This chain links TRBV29-1 with TRBJ2-7; D may be TRBD1 (6 bases). The germline V and J ends were trimmed by 3 bases and 2 bases, with 11 bases remaining between them. The CDR3 sequence is 13 residues long. Germline CDR1 is SQVTM and CDR2 is ANQGSEA. The CDR3 DNA is TGCAGCGTTGAGAACCGGGACACCTACGAGCAGTACTTC. Translating it yields CSVENRDTYEQYF.

The genes are TRBV5-6 and TRBJ1-4; perhaps TRBD1 as D (6 bases). Trimming took 4 bases from V and 0 from J, leaving 10 bases between them. Per germline, CDR1 SGHDT and CDR2 YYEEEE. This CDR3 is built from 15 residues. The CDR3 bases are TGTGCCAGCAGCCCAGGGGATGCAACTAATGAAAAACTGTTTTTT. Residues: CASSPGDATNEKLFF.

The chain recombines TRBV29-1 with TRBJ2-7; D not certain. Germline CDR1 SQVTM, CDR2 ANQGSEA. This CDR3 is built from 9 residues. The V end was cut by 8 bases, the J end by 1 base, with 3 bases between. CDR3 in DNA: TGCAGCCAGTCCTACGAGCAGTACTTC. Its translation: CSQSYEQYF.

This sequence joins TRBV7-6 and TRBJ2-5, with D possibly being TRBD2 (5 bases). The CDR3 totals 13 residues. CDR1 and CDR2 (germline): SGHVS, FNYEAQ. Trimming took off 5 bases at V and 5 bases at J, with 12 bases between the two ends. In DNA, the CDR3 is TGTGCCAGCAGCATCAGTCGCGGGGAGACCCAGTACTTC. It translates to CASSISRGETQYF.

The gene calls are TRBV5-1 and TRBJ2-2, with 14 bases aligning to TRBD2. Germline trimming cut 3 bases from V and 6 bases from J; bases unmatched to any gene: 4. This CDR3 has 16 amino acids. Germline V lookup: CDR1 SGHRS, CDR2 YFSETQ. CDR3 in amino acids: CASSSTSGRAAGELFF. CDR3 in DNA: TGCGCCAGCAGCTCGACTAGCGGGAGGGCCGCCGGGGAGCTGTTTTTT.

This clone has just one count. This chain uses TRBV28 with TRBJ2-4; TRBD1 might be the D (5 bases). Germline CDR1 and CDR2: MDHEN and SYDVKM. The CDR3 is 16 residues long. The ends were cut back, 5 bases at V and 0 bases at J, with 14 bases in the middle. CDR3 sequence (DNA): TGTGCCAGCAGTGGGGCATCCACCTTAGCCAAAAACATTCAGTACTTC. It translates to CASSGASTLAKNIQYF.

This chain joins TRBV5-8 and TRBJ1-3; 9 nucleotides line up with TRBD1. Germline CDR1 is SGHTS and CDR2 is YDEGEE. Trimming removed 5 bases from V and 0 bases from J; junction bases left unmatched: 9. CDR3 size: 17 residues. The CDR3 DNA sequence: TGTGCCAGCAGGCGTGGGACAGGGACCCTCTCTGGAAACACCATATATTTT. The encoded protein is CASRRGTGTLSGNTIYF.

This CDR3 is CASSPGQVRSTDTQYF. CDR3 bases: TGTGCCAGCAGCCCTGGACAGGTTCGAAGCACAGATACGCAGTATTTT. V usage is TRBV5-4 and J usage is TRBJ2-3; 7 bases are shared with TRBD1. Germline CDR1 is SGHNT and CDR2 is YYREEE (reference sequence). V lost 4 bases to trimming and J lost 0 bases; unmatched junction nucleotides: 8. The CDR3 sequence is 16 residues long.

The chain couples TRBV7-2 to TRBJ1-1; maybe TRBD1 (6 bases). The germline CDR1 and CDR2 sequences are SGHTA and FQGNSA. The CDR3 is 13 amino acids. V was clipped by 5 bases and J by 12 bases, with 19 bases between them. CDR3 bases: TGTGCCAGCAGCCCAGTTGTGCAGGGGATTCCTTTCTTT. It encodes CASSPVVQGIPFF. Full variable domain (outside the CDR3, taken from reference TRBV7-2 and TRBJ1-1): GAGVSQSPSNKVTEKGKDVELRCDPISGHTALYWYRQSLGQGLEFLIYFQGNSAPDKSGLPSDRFSAERTGGSVSTLTIQRTQQEDSAVYLCASSPVVQGIPFFGQGTRLTVV.

The chain is built from TRBV7-9 and TRBJ1-1; tentatively, D is TRBD1 (5 bases). Germline assignment: CDR1 SEHNR and CDR2 FQNEAQ (reference sequence). The CDR3 has 16 amino acids. V lost 5 bases, J lost 3 bases, and 19 bases lay in between. CDR3 sequence reads: CASSRGDASPDTEAFF. DNA for the CDR3: TGTGCCAGCAGCCGCGGGGACGCATCCCCAGACACTGAAGCTTTCTTT.

The chain joins TRBV5-1 to TRBJ2-1, with D perhaps TRBD1 (7 bases). The germline V gene encodes CDR1 SGHRS and CDR2 YFSETQ. The germline V and J ends were trimmed by 5 bases and 4 bases, with 16 bases remaining between them. The CDR3 has 15 amino acids. The CDR3 loop is CASRSDQGGYNEQFF. CDR3 nucleotides: TGCGCCAGCAGATCTGACCAGGGGGGATACAATGAGCAGTTCTTC.

V usage is TRBV5-4 and J usage is TRBJ2-5; TRBD2 agrees at 16 bases. From germline, CDR1 is SGHNT and CDR2 YYREEE (reference sequence). With 3 bases clipped from V and 5 bases from J, the junction kept 4 bases outside the gene matches. The CDR3 sequence is 16 residues long. The CDR3 is CASSSPGLAGGETQYF. Here the CDR3 DNA reads TGTGCCAGCAGCTCTCCGGGACTAGCGGGAGGGGAGACCCAGTACTTC. The entire variable domain, with the rest obtained from reference TRBV5-4 and TRBJ2-5, is as follows: ETGVTQSPTHLIKTRGQQVTLRCSSQSGHNTVSWYQQALGQGPQFIFQYYREEENGRGNFPPRFSGLQFPNYSSELNVNALELDDSALYLCASSSPGLAGGETQYFGPGTRLLVL.

This chain links TRBV14 with TRBJ2-7; D is uncertain. The V gene's germline CDR1 is SGHDN and CDR2 FVKESK. The CDR3 totals 15 residues. V shed 1 base and J shed 2 bases, with 12 bases lying between them. The CDR3 protein is CASSQAVGLPYEQYF. CDR3 nucleotide sequence: TGTGCCAGCAGCCAAGCAGTGGGCCTACCCTACGAGCAGTACTTC.

This chain connects TRBV5-1 to TRBJ2-3, with 8 bases that match TRBD2. Trimming took 0 bases from V and 5 from J; bases not matched to a gene: 2. The length of the CDR3 is 14 residues. Germline V gives CDR1 SGHRS, CDR2 YFSETQ. For the CDR3, the DNA is TGCGCCAGCAGCTTGGCGGGAGGGCAAGATACGCAGTATTTT. Protein: CASSLAGGQDTQYF.

The rearrangement joins TRBV5-1 to TRBJ2-5; 7 bases map to TRBD1. CDR3 length: 14 residues. With V trimmed by 3 bases and J by 5 bases, 7 bases remained unmatched. The V gene's germline CDR1 is SGHRS and CDR2 YFSETQ. For the CDR3, the DNA is TGCGCCAGCAGCTGGGGACAGCCGAGGGAGACCCAGTACTTC. Translated: CASSWGQPRETQYF.

This clone is a singleton in its sample. The rearrangement links TRBV27 to TRBJ2-2; maybe TRBD1 (6 bases). The V gene's germline CDR1 is MNHEY and CDR2 SMNVEV (reference sequence). V was clipped by 7 bases and J by 0 bases, with 15 bases between them. The CDR3 sequence is 16 residues long. For the CDR3, the DNA is TGTGCCAGCAACCAAAACACAGGGTCGAACACCGGGGAGCTGTTTTTT. Amino acid sequence: CASNQNTGSNTGELFF.